This TCR beta chain is from a study of a mutant IDH1 vaccine in newly diagnosed glioma. Time point here: week 35, safety follow-up. Doses consisted of 300 ug of mutant IDH1 20-mer peptide each, paired with topical imiquimod. TCRdb's table, derived via immunoSEQ multiplex PCR, lists solely in-frame clones and lacks some. The sample has about 69,000 clones; 85% to 90% are singletons. Concerning this clone itself: Its antigen remains unknown. The sample carries other DNA sequences with the same CDR3.

Germline assignment: CDR1 MNHEY and CDR2 SMNVEV (reference sequence). V gave up 5 bases and J gave up 2 bases, with 7 bases separating them. This CDR3 comprises 12 residues. This receptor was obtained from a man younger than 40 with glioma. The chain is built from TRBV27 and TRBJ2-7, with D perhaps matching TRBD1 (6 bases). The sequencing used PBMCs, collected from a glioma patient whose treatment included an IDH1 peptide vaccine. For the CDR3, the DNA is TGTGCCAGCAGTCCAGGGGCCTACGAGCAGTACTTC. This codes for CASSPGAYEQYF.